This TCR beta chain was captured by sequencing in a study of blood T cell repertoires in COVID-19. Clinical histories supplied by participants themselves formed the basis of cohort assignment. Recovered status applied to Cohort 3 donors who had two consecutive negative PCRs. It also applied to those with clearance or with symptom resolution. Sequencing was performed with immunoSEQ multiplex PCR; in TCRdb, only in-frame clones are kept and a portion is missing. Of roughly 250,000 clones detected, 80% to 90% appear once; the ten largest clones hold under 2.5%. Material for sequencing was PBMCs or T cells enriched from blood (not recorded which). The TCR comes from a woman aged 45 to 65 who had recovered from COVID-19.

CDR3 sequence (DNA): TGTGCCAGCTCACCACCGGGGGACAGGCGGTACTTC. This gives the protein CASSPPGDRRYF. The gene calls are TRBV18 and TRBJ2-5; 8 bases align to TRBD1. V lost 0 bases, J lost 13 bases, and 4 bases stayed unmatched. Germline V gene sequence: CDR1 KGHSH, CDR2 LQKENI. This CDR3 contains 12 residues. Together with reference TRBV18 and TRBJ2-5, the CDR3 gives the full variable domain: NAGVMQNPRHLVRRRGQEARLRCSPMKGHSHVYWYRQLPEEGLKFMVYLQKENIIDESGMPKERFSAEFPKEGPSILRIQQVVRGDSAAYFCASSPPGDRRYFGPGTRLLVL.